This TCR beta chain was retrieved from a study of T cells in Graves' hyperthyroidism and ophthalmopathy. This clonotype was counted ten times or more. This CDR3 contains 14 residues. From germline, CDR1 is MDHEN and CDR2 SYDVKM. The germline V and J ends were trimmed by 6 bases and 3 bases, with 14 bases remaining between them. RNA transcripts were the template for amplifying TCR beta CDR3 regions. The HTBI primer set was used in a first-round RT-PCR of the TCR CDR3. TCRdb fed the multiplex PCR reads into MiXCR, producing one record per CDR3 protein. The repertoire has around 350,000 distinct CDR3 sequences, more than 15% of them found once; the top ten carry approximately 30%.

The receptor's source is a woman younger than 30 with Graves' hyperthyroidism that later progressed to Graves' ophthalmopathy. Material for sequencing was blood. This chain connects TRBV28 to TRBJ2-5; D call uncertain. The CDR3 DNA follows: TGTGCCAGCAGGCTCGGACGGCGAAAAGAGACCCAGTACTTC. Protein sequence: CASRLGRRKETQYF.